The 30 T cell receptor beta chains below come from one sample, sequenced in a study of blood T cell repertoires in COVID-19. Sequencing was performed with immunoSEQ multiplex PCR; in TCRdb, only in-frame clones are kept and a portion is missing. The data show around 250,000 clones, with roughly 80% seen just once and 3.4% held by the top ten. Sequenced input: peripheral blood. The receptors stem from a young woman with acute or convalescent COVID-19.

This clone was detected only a few times. The CDR3 sequence: CASSQNEGGIRGYTF. The CDR3 nucleotides read TGCGCCAGCAGCCAAAACGAGGGTGGAATTCGTGGCTACACCTTC. The chain carries TRBV4-3 and TRBJ1-2; D call uncertain. This CDR3 contains 15 residues. Trimming removed 2 bases at V and 7 bases at J, with 17 bases between. The germline V gene has CDR1 LGHNA and CDR2 YSLEER.

This chain links TRBV5-8 with TRBJ2-3; TRBD1 might be the D (5 bases). V lost 5 bases and J 1 base, leaving 23 bases between the germline ends. CDR3 length: 18 residues. Per the germline V gene, CDR1 is SGHTS and CDR2 is YDEGEE. CDR3 sequence reads: CASSFQTESLSGTDTQYF. CDR3 nucleotide sequence: TGTGCCAGCAGTTTCCAGACAGAGAGTCTGTCGGGCACAGATACGCAGTATTTT.

V and J are TRBV19 and TRBJ1-5, with unresolved D. The V and J ends lost 5 bases and 0 bases respectively, with 11 bases between them. Germline V CDR1 and CDR2: LNHDA, SQIVND (reference sequence). The CDR3 extends over 15 amino acids. The CDR3 sequence is CASSPLSNSNQPQHF. The CDR3 region has the DNA TGTGCCAGTAGTCCCCTGTCTAATAGCAATCAGCCCCAGCATTTT.

The genes are TRBV30 and TRBJ2-1; 11 bases fit TRBD2. The J segment lost 5 bases and the V segment lost 3 bases, leaving 9 bases of the junction unmatched. The CDR3 loop spans 16 amino acids. Germline assignment: CDR1 GTSNPN and CDR2 SVGIG (reference sequence). In DNA form, the CDR3 reads TGTGCCTGGAGCGGGCTTAGCGGGAGGGCCGACAATGAGCAGTTCTTC. Protein sequence: CAWSGLSGRADNEQFF. Complete variable domain (other parts from reference TRBV30 and TRBJ2-1): SQTIHQWPATLVQPVGSPLSLECTVEGTSNPNLYWYRQAAGRGLQLLFYSVGIGQISSEVPQNLSASRPQDRQFILSSKKLLLSDSGFYLCAWSGLSGRADNEQFFGPGTRLTVL.

The chain couples TRBV19 to TRBJ1-6; TRBD1 matches at 7 bases. After removal of 3 bases from V and 4 bases from J, the junction contained 12 bases not matched to a gene. CDR3 length: 18 amino acids. Germline V CDR1 and CDR2: LNHDA, SQIVND (reference sequence). The DNA for the CDR3 is TGTGCCAGTAGTATTAGGTTGGCAGGGGGGACATATAATTCACCCCTCCACTTT. This translates into CASSIRLAGGTYNSPLHF.

The V call is TRBV4-3, the J call TRBJ2-1; D is unresolved. Germline CDR1 reads LGHNA; CDR2 reads YSLEER. The CDR3 consists of 16 residues. The V end was cut by 1 base, the J end by 9 bases, with 19 bases between. CDR3 in amino acids: CASSQVSLGRNSEQFF. CDR3 nucleotides: TGCGCCAGCAGCCAAGTCTCGCTAGGCCGTAACTCTGAGCAGTTCTTC.

The chain uses TRBV10-1 and TRBJ2-1; TRBD2 aligns across 8 bases. The CDR3 contains 17 residues. The V segment lost 1 base and the J segment 5 bases; nucleotides outside the gene matches: 10. Germline values: CDR1 WNHNN, CDR2 SYGVQD (reference sequence). The DNA for the CDR3 is TGCGCCAGCAGTGAGTACGGTTCTAGCGGGTTTCACAATGAGCAGTTCTTC. Protein: CASSEYGSSGFHNEQFF.

The gene calls are TRBV5-5 and TRBJ1-1, with 7 bases fitting TRBD1. Germline V lookup: CDR1 SGHKS, CDR2 YYEKEE (reference sequence). The ends lost 1 base at V and 4 bases at J; junction bases unmatched: 1. The CDR3 loop spans 13 amino acids. As DNA, the CDR3 is TGTGCCAGCAGCTTGTCAGGGGGCACTGAAGCTTTCTTT. This codes for CASSLSGGTEAFF.

This clone has a single count. The rearrangement links TRBV4-3 to TRBJ2-1; 7 nucleotides agree with TRBD2. The CDR3 has 16 amino acids. Per germline, CDR1 LGHNA and CDR2 YSLEER. J lost 11 bases, V lost 1 base, and 14 bases had no gene match. CDR3 coding DNA: TGCGCCAGCAGCCAAGGGGTAGGGCGGGAGCCCGGGCAGCAGTTCTTC. Its protein product is CASSQGVGREPGQQFF.

V is TRBV24-1 and J is TRBJ2-1, with 12 bases matching TRBD2. The CDR3 extends over 18 amino acids. J gave up 2 bases and V 2 bases, and 6 bases lay outside the gene matches. Germline CDR1 is KGHDR and CDR2 is SFDVKD. For the CDR3, the DNA is TGTGCCACCAGTGATTCCGGACTAGCGGGGACTGCCTACAATGAGCAGTTCTTC. Protein sequence: CATSDSGLAGTAYNEQFF.

V gene TRBV4-3 combines with J gene TRBJ1-6; D perhaps matches TRBD1 (5 bases). Germline V gene sequence: CDR1 LGHNA, CDR2 YSLEER. Trimming took off 4 bases at V and 8 bases at J, with 27 bases between the two ends. CDR3 length equals 19 residues. The CDR3 bases are TGCGCCAGCAGCCGAACCACCCGTCCAGGGTATAATTGGTATTCACCCCTCCACTTT. It encodes CASSRTTRPGYNWYSPLHF.

The J gene is TRBJ2-5, the V gene TRBV11-3; 10 bases align to TRBD2. The germline V gene encodes CDR1 SGHNT and CDR2 YENEEA. V was clipped by 5 bases and J by 6 bases; unmatched bases: 9. The CDR3 runs 15 residues. Written as DNA, the CDR3 is TGTGCCAGCAGCCTCAGAGCGGGAGGGCGGCAGACCCAGTACTTC. Translated, it gives CASSLRAGGRQTQYF.

This clone was seen more than once but under ten times. The CDR3 protein is CASTRTGVSWDGYTF. As DNA, the CDR3 is TGTGCCAGTACTAGGACAGGGGTTAGTTGGGATGGCTACACCTTC. The V gene is TRBV19, the J gene TRBJ1-2; 9 bases align to TRBD1. The CDR3 spans 15 residues. Germline trimming cut 7 bases from V and 6 bases from J; bases unmatched to any gene: 12. Germline lookup yields CDR1 LNHDA and CDR2 SQIVND (reference sequence).

The chain recombines TRBV30 with TRBJ2-1; the match to TRBD2 covers 7 bases. The V segment lost 2 bases and the J segment 0 bases; nucleotides outside the gene matches: 4. From germline, CDR1 is GTSNPN and CDR2 SVGIG (reference sequence). This CDR3 spans 15 amino acids. The CDR3 nucleotides read TGTGCCTGGAGTCCCGGGGGGAGCTCCTACAATGAGCAGTTCTTC. It specifies CAWSPGGSSYNEQFF.

This clone was picked up a small number of times. V gene TRBV3-1 (or the pseudogene TRBV3-2) combines with J gene TRBJ1-1; 7 nucleotides match TRBD1. Per the germline V gene, CDR1 is LGHDT and CDR2 is YNNKEL (reference sequence). V was clipped by 4 bases and J by 4 bases; unmatched bases: 6. This CDR3 has 14 residues. The DNA of the CDR3 is TGTGCCAGCAGCCTTCGACAGGGACCCACTGAAGCTTTCTTT. As protein: CASSLRQGPTEAFF.

The gene calls are TRBV18 and TRBJ2-7; 14 bases are a match to TRBD2. The CDR3 is 15 residues long. Unmatched junction bases numbered 6, after V lost 5 bases and J lost 6 bases. Germline CDR1 reads KGHSH; CDR2 reads LQKENI. In DNA form, the CDR3 reads TGTGCCAGCTCAGTGGGGACTAGCGGGAGCTCCGAGCAGTACTTC. The encoded protein is CASSVGTSGSSEQYF.

The chain couples TRBV5-6 to TRBJ2-3, with 14 bases identical to TRBD2. The junction had 6 bases not matched to a gene; V was cut back by 0 bases and J by 3 bases. CDR3 length: 18 amino acids. CDR1 is SGHDT, CDR2 YYEEEE, per germline. In DNA form, the CDR3 reads TGTGCCAGCAGCTTGGCGGGGACTAGCGGGAGTTGGACAGATACGCAGTATTTT. Encoded protein: CASSLAGTSGSWTDTQYF.

The V gene is TRBV29-1, the J gene TRBJ2-3, with 7 nucleotides matching TRBD2. Germline CDR1 is SQVTM and CDR2 is ANQGSEA. CDR3 length equals 14 residues. V shed 8 bases and J 3 bases; nucleotides not matched to a gene: 11. The CDR3 DNA sequence: TGCAGCACCGCAAGGGGTAGCGGGACAGATACGCAGTATTTT. Protein sequence: CSTARGSGTDTQYF.

The chain employs TRBV6-5 and TRBJ1-2; D might be TRBD1 (6 bases). The V and J ends lost 0 bases and 4 bases respectively, with 12 bases between them. Germline V gene lookup returns CDR1 MNHEY and CDR2 SVGAGI. The CDR3 loop spans 15 amino acids. The CDR3 loop reads CASSYSPDRIYGYTF. Here the CDR3 DNA reads TGTGCCAGCAGTTACTCCCCGGACAGAATCTATGGCTACACCTTC.

The rearrangement joins TRBV19 to TRBJ2-6, with 8 bases that match TRBD1. CDR1 and CDR2 from the germline V gene are LNHDA and SQIVND (reference sequence). CDR3 size: 20 residues. The J segment lost 0 bases and the V segment lost 5 bases, leaving 15 bases of the junction unmatched. The CDR3 DNA follows: TGTGCCAGTAGTCAACGGAGGGGGCAGGGGGCTATCTCTGGGGCCAACGTCCTGACTTTC. This sequence encodes CASSQRRGQGAISGANVLTF. Full variable domain (remainder filled in from reference TRBV19 and TRBJ2-6): DGGITQSPKYLFRKEGQNVTLSCEQNLNHDAMYWYRQDPGQGLRLIYYSQIVNDFQKGDIAEGYSVSREKKESFPLTVTSAQKNPTAFYLCASSQRRGQGAISGANVLTFGAGSRLTVL.

The CDR3 here is CASSLAGGAGYGYTF. CDR3 DNA: TGTGCCAGCAGCCTCGCTGGGGGGGCGGGCTATGGCTACACCTTC. The V call is TRBV3-1 (or the pseudogene TRBV3-2), the J call TRBJ1-2, with D perhaps TRBD1 (6 bases). Germline lookup yields CDR1 LGHDT and CDR2 YNNKEL (reference sequence). Trimming cost V 4 bases and J 4 bases, with 16 bases left between them. CDR3 length: 15 amino acids.

The rearrangement uses TRBV19 and TRBJ1-2; D is unclear. This CDR3 is 13 amino acids long. Trimming removed 3 bases at V and 3 bases at J, with 8 bases between. CDR1 LNHDA and CDR2 SQIVND come from the germline V gene (reference sequence). CDR3 bases: TGTGCCAGTAGTATGGTGCCGGACTATGGCTACACCTTC. Amino acid sequence: CASSMVPDYGYTF.

This clone has more than one count but fewer than ten. The chain couples TRBV11-1 to TRBJ1-1; D remains ambiguous. Trimming removed 5 bases from V and 1 base from J, with 11 bases in between. Germline assignment: CDR1 SGHAT and CDR2 FQDESV (reference sequence). This CDR3 comprises 14 residues. The CDR3 protein is CASSHMPGNTEAFF. CDR3 DNA: TGTGCCAGCAGCCACATGCCGGGGAACACTGAAGCTTTCTTT.

The chain links TRBV14 to TRBJ1-2; 7 bases match TRBD1. The J segment lost 2 bases and the V segment lost 4 bases, leaving 10 bases of the junction unmatched. The CDR3 runs 16 residues. CDR1 is SGHDN and CDR2 is FVKESK in the germline V gene. The CDR3 here is CASSPSFRGQNYGYTF. CDR3 DNA: TGTGCCAGCAGCCCCTCCTTTAGGGGGCAGAACTATGGCTACACCTTC. The full variable domain, rest sourced from reference TRBV14 and TRBJ1-2, is EAGVTQFPSHSVIEKGQTVTLRCDPISGHDNLYWYRRVMGKEIKFLLHFVKESKQDESGMPNNRFLAERTGGTYSTLKVQPAELEDSGVYFCASSPSFRGQNYGYTFGSGTRLTVV.

The V call is TRBV7-3, the J call TRBJ2-5; 7 nucleotides agree with TRBD1. The CDR3 loop spans 16 amino acids. V trimming: 2 bases; J trimming: 4 bases; junction bases outside the gene matches: 10. Germline V CDR1 and CDR2: SGHTA, FQGTGA. The DNA for the CDR3 is TGTGCCAGCAGCTTATTACCGGGACAGCCGGCAGAGACCCAGTACTTC. Encoded protein: CASSLLPGQPAETQYF.

This chain connects TRBV5-1 to TRBJ2-7, with TRBD1 matching over 7 bases. With 3 bases clipped from V and 0 bases from J, the junction kept 3 bases outside the gene matches. Germline assignment: CDR1 SGHRS and CDR2 YFSETQ. This CDR3 spans 14 amino acids. The CDR3 reads CASSWWTGSYEQYF. The CDR3 nucleotides are TGCGCCAGCAGCTGGTGGACAGGCTCCTACGAGCAGTACTTC.

J is TRBJ2-2 and V is TRBV25-1; D ambiguous. This CDR3 is 17 amino acids long. Trimming pared 1 base from V and 2 bases from J, leaving 14 bases between. Germline V gene data show CDR1 as MGHDK and CDR2 as SYGVNS. The CDR3 coding sequence is TGTGCCAGCAGTGAATGGTGGTGGCAGTCTAACACCGGGGAGCTGTTTTTT. Amino acids: CASSEWWWQSNTGELFF.

In nucleotides, the CDR3 is TGTGCCAGTAGAACACTCAGGGGGGAAGACAATTCACCCCTCCACTTT. Its translation is CASRTLRGEDNSPLHF. V usage is TRBV19 and J usage is TRBJ1-6, with TRBD1 matching over 7 bases. CDR1 is LNHDA, CDR2 SQIVND, per germline (reference sequence). This CDR3 contains 16 residues. V gave up 6 bases and J gave up 7 bases; unmatched junction bases: 12. Combining the CDR3 with reference TRBV19 and TRBJ1-6 gives the whole variable domain DGGITQSPKYLFRKEGQNVTLSCEQNLNHDAMYWYRQDPGQGLRLIYYSQIVNDFQKGDIAEGYSVSREKKESFPLTVTSAQKNPTAFYLCASRTLRGEDNSPLHFGNGTRLTVT.

The CDR3 here is CASSYSSGSSGNTIYF. The CDR3 nucleotides are TGTGCCAGCAGTTACTCATCGGGGAGCTCTGGAAACACCATATATTTT. The genes are TRBV6-5 and TRBJ1-3; unclear D gene. This CDR3 has 16 amino acids. Trimming took off 0 bases at V and 0 bases at J, with 9 bases between the two ends. Per the germline V gene, CDR1 is MNHEY and CDR2 is SVGAGI.

The rearrangement uses TRBV4-3 and TRBJ1-5; 9 bases agree with TRBD1. The CDR3 contains 18 residues. CDR1 is LGHNA and CDR2 is YSLEER in the germline V gene. Losses at the gene ends were 4 bases for V and 2 bases for J; bases not matched to a gene: 12. CDR3 loop: CASSRQTGGGGGNQPQHF. CDR3 bases: TGCGCCAGCAGCCGTCAGACAGGGGGTGGGGGCGGCAATCAGCCCCAGCATTTT.